This note documents a single T cell receptor (beta chain) sequence. Its antigen specificity is not known. No base-level quality is on record; no much larger clone is a single base apart. TCRbeta CDR3 regions were amplified from genomic DNA using the immunoSEQ Assay, a bias-controlled multiplex PCR. Turning to the authors' computational methods: The number of nucleated cells in each sample was estimated from the amplification of reference gene primers within the assay. To quantify the absolute abundance of each unique TCRbeta CDR3 rearrangement, sequence reads were collapsed and filtered. For each sample, productive Simpson clonality was calculated as the square root of Simpson's diversity index over productive rearrangements. The table was pulled from immuneACCESS by TCRdb, which kept in-frame rearrangements only. Such tables lose some clones; where checked, under half of the loss comes from unresolved V genes, and the rest has no known cause. The V and J calls and clone size were taken over from that table, and D and trimming were inferred from the DNA. This sample holds fewer than 250,000 clones; 90% to 95% were observed only once. The ten largest clones add up to around 0.84% of the sample.

The data were obtained in a study of blood T cell repertoires in COVID-19 (dated by TCRdb to the early 2020s). Regarding the study in general: Collaborator samples came from the United States, Italy and Spain and covered acute and convalescent phases of COVID-19. The prospective study material was composed of cDNA or gDNA derived from T cells, B-cell-depleted T cells, or PBMCs. Subjects who had been exposed to COVID-19, were actively infected with it, or had recovered from it provided the deeply sampled blood TCRbeta repertoires that made up the dataset. The repertoires were released in a freely available public database meant as a resource for research on the immune response to SARS-CoV-2. The samples were drawn from two sources: the first 160 participants of the ongoing ImmuneRACE study, and over 950 subjects contributed by 6 global collaborators. The sample metadata nearly always contained a de-identified subject ID, COVID-19 status, age in years and sex. Where available, HLA class I and class II types were obtained from metadata supplied by the sample provider rather than from assay-based typing.

Study-wide findings and limitations: The amount of clinical and demographic metadata varied by source and participant and was provided uncurated.

One collaborating source in Seattle enrolled patients during active infection and followed them longitudinally through the course of disease. Collaborating institutions collected whole blood in K2EDTA tubes following their own protocols. Collaborator samples were shipped for TCRbeta analysis as frozen whole blood, isolated PBMCs, or DNA extracted from either sample type. The CDR3, cysteine through phenylalanine, is 15 amino acids long. Solely the CDR3 DNA is kept, with 45 bases framed from the first base. CDR1 and CDR2, per the germline V gene, are SNHLY and FYNNEI. The trim is 6 bases for V and 1 base for J, with a gap of 13 bases between the germline ends.

The sequenced sample was peripheral blood. The TCR originated in a man aged 60-69 years with COVID-19, enrolled during active disease. The V and J segments used are TRBV2 and TRBJ1-5, with TRBD1 tentatively as D gene (5 bases match). CDR3 reads: CASSQASGSNQPQHF. The nucleotides are TGTGCCAGCAGCCAAGCGTCAGGGAGCAATCAGCCCCAGCATTTT.